The rows below give T cell receptor beta chains drawn from one sample of a study of CD8+CD57+ T cells in acquired aplastic anemia. TCRdb reanalysed the reads using MiXCR and keeps one entry per CDR3 protein. The repertoire holds some 150,000 distinct CDR3 sequences, with 41% as singletons. Specimen: sorted CD4+, CD8+, or CD8+CD57+ T cells (not recorded which) from PBMCs. These receptors originate from a human donor in good health, serving as a control. The conserved cysteine and the conserved F or W are not part of the CDR3 here. Each record gives: V gene, clone size, J gene, CDR3 protein. The listing skips clone size in some rows; elsewhere it reads once, few, many or a size class.

TRBV11-2	many	TRBJ1-4	ASSLFGRLATNEKLF
TRBV19	many	TRBJ2-5	ASIDTGETQY
TRBV3-1	-	TRBJ1-2	ASSQVPGTGYGYT
TRBV29-1	many	TRBJ1-2	SVDLGPYT
TRBV6-2/TRBV6-3	-	TRBJ1-5	ASSFSTRGEYSNQPQH
TRBV6-1	many	TRBJ1-5	ASSTGGVGVGQPQH
TRBV25-1	-	TRBJ1-6	ASKQGAVNSPLH
TRBV7-7	-	TRBJ2-5	ASSEGGTGQETQY
TRBV24-1	-	TRBJ2-2	ATNPGQGAIGELF
TRBV7-9	many	TRBJ1-6	ASSPNNSPLH
TRBV5-5	many	TRBJ1-5	ASSFSSGSNQPQH
TRBV5-1	many	TRBJ1-4	ASSLGQPGGEKLF
TRBV7-8	many	TRBJ1-5	ASSVTWSVNSNQPQH
TRBV20-1	-	TRBJ2-5	SGLDRAQTQY
TRBV18	-	TRBJ2-7	ASSPYGTGMYEQY
TRBV11-2	once	TRBJ1-2	ASSTRTEYGYT
TRBV18	many	TRBJ1-6	ASSPREGNNSPLH
TRBV29-1	-	TRBJ1-1	SVVSLRNTEAF
TRBV12-3/TRBV12-4	many	TRBJ1-2	ASSLEWTQGPYGYT
TRBV5-5	many	TRBJ2-7	ASSPTRGGYEQY
TRBV20-1	-	TRBJ2-1	SASGRGQSYNEQF